Following are 20 T cell receptor beta chains from one sample sequenced in a study of cytomegalovirus exposure and HLA in healthy donors. The PCR was carried out with 60 Vbeta primers and 13 Jbeta primers. Produced via immunoSEQ multiplex PCR; TCRdb's table is partial and in-frame only. The sample holds some 80,000 clones. The sample was PBMCs. Receptor source: a woman aged 30 to 39 in good health and CMV-seronegative.

The chain couples TRBV30 to TRBJ1-1, with a tentative D call TRBD1 (6 bases). V dropped 2 bases and J dropped 4 bases, with 11 bases sitting between them. The germline gives CDR1 GTSNPN, CDR2 SVGIG (reference sequence). This CDR3 region has 13 residues. This CDR3 is CAWSTSGVTEAFF. The CDR3 DNA reads as TGTGCCTGGAGTACTTCAGGGGTCACTGAAGCTTTCTTT. The full variable domain, rest sourced from reference TRBV30 and TRBJ1-1, is SQTIHQWPATLVQPVGSPLSLECTVEGTSNPNLYWYRQAAGRGLQLLFYSVGIGQISSEVPQNLSASRPQDRQFILSSKKLLLSDSGFYLCAWSTSGVTEAFFGQGTRLTVV.

Written as DNA, the CDR3 is TGTGCCAGCAGCCCCCGCGGGGGATTCTACGAGCAGTACTTC. Translated: CASSPRGGFYEQYF. The chain couples TRBV9 to TRBJ2-7; 7 nucleotides line up with TRBD2. V shed 4 bases, J shed 3 bases, and the junction held 7 bases outside the gene matches. Germline loops: CDR1 SGDLS, CDR2 YYNGEE. The CDR3 has 14 amino acids.

This chain links TRBV10-1 with TRBJ2-7; 9 nucleotides line up with TRBD2. The CDR3 length is 14 residues. Germline lookup yields CDR1 WNHNN and CDR2 SYGVQD (reference sequence). Unmatched junction bases numbered 5, after V lost 6 bases and J lost 2 bases. The CDR3 loop reads CASSARTSAYEQYF. For the CDR3, the DNA is TGCGCCAGCAGCGCCCGGACTAGCGCCTACGAGCAGTACTTC.

The chain links TRBV5-4 to TRBJ2-3; no reliable D call. The CDR3 sequence is 12 residues long. V gave up 1 base and J gave up 4 bases, with 4 bases separating them. The germline CDR1 and CDR2 sequences are SGHNT and YYREEE (reference sequence). The CDR3 here is CASSLPADTQYF. The CDR3 nucleotides read TGTGCCAGCAGCTTGCCAGCAGATACGCAGTATTTT.

The rearrangement joins TRBV15 to TRBJ1-1; tentative D call: TRBD1 (6 bases). CDR1 is LNHNV, CDR2 YYDKDF, per germline (reference sequence). This CDR3 is 18 amino acids long. V lost 3 bases and J lost 0, with 20 bases in between. The CDR3 sequence: CATSRIQGNRYLNTEAFF. As DNA, the CDR3 is TGTGCCACCAGCAGGATACAGGGAAATCGGTACTTGAACACTGAAGCTTTCTTT.

The CDR3 loop reads CASSEMGRGEKLFF. CDR3 bases: TGTGCCAGCAGTGAGATGGGCAGGGGTGAAAAACTGTTTTTT. The chain is built from TRBV6-1 and TRBJ1-4; perhaps TRBD1 as D (6 bases). V was shortened by 3 bases and J by 7 bases, with 12 bases between the two germline ends. Per germline, CDR1 MNHNS and CDR2 SASEGT. The CDR3 has 14 amino acids.

The chain links TRBV5-6 to TRBJ1-4; D uncertain. Germline loops: CDR1 SGHDT, CDR2 YYEEEE. The CDR3 totals 14 residues. Trimming took off 0 bases at V and 7 bases at J, with 10 bases between the two ends. The CDR3 here is CASSLDGSGEKLFF. The CDR3 DNA sequence: TGTGCCAGCAGCTTGGATGGGTCAGGTGAAAAACTGTTTTTT.

The rearrangement uses TRBV5-4 and TRBJ2-6; 8 positions match TRBD2. The V gene end was trimmed by 6 bases and the J gene end by 1 base; junction bases not matched to a gene: 3. The CDR3 covers 15 residues. The germline gives CDR1 SGHNT, CDR2 YYREEE (reference sequence). The CDR3 DNA sequence: TGTGCCAGCACCCGGGGGGGGTCTGGGGCCAACGTCCTGACTTTC. It codes for CASTRGGSGANVLTF.

The DNA of the CDR3 is TGCAGCGCCCTTCGGGGCACCGGGGAGCTGTTTTTT. Translation gives CSALRGTGELFF. The chain joins TRBV29-1 to TRBJ2-2, with a tentative D call TRBD2 (5 bases). V lost 7 bases to trimming and J lost 4 bases, with 10 bases between them. Germline V lookup: CDR1 SQVTM, CDR2 ANQGSEA. This CDR3 is built from 12 residues.

The CDR3 nucleotides read TGCGCCAGCAGTTCAAGTCGGACAGGACAGAACACTGAAGCTTTCTTT. Translated: CASSSSRTGQNTEAFF. The J gene is TRBJ1-1, the V gene TRBV5-1, with 7 bases identical to TRBD1. The germline CDR1 and CDR2 sequences are SGHRS and YFSETQ. V shed 5 bases and J 1 base; nucleotides not matched to a gene: 11. The CDR3 runs 16 residues.

The CDR3 bases are TGTGCCAGTAGTACGGCCAGGGGGCAGGAGCAGTTCTTC. Protein product: CASSTARGQEQFF. V gene TRBV19 combines with J gene TRBJ2-1; 8 nucleotides line up with TRBD1. The CDR3 runs to 13 residues. Losses at the gene ends were 4 bases for V and 10 bases for J; bases not matched to a gene: 6. In germline, CDR1 is LNHDA, CDR2 SQIVND (reference sequence).

CDR3 protein: CASSPPGTVLYGGYTF. CDR3 DNA: TGTGCCAGCTCACCACCTGGGACAGTGCTTTACGGTGGCTACACCTTC. This chain links TRBV18 with TRBJ1-2; 7 positions agree with TRBD1. The trim removed 0 bases at V and 7 bases at J, leaving 11 bases unmatched. The CDR3 is made up of 16 amino acids. CDR1 and CDR2 from the germline V gene are KGHSH and LQKENI. The variable domain in full, completed from reference TRBV18 and TRBJ1-2, reads NAGVMQNPRHLVRRRGQEARLRCSPMKGHSHVYWYRQLPEEGLKFMVYLQKENIIDESGMPKERFSAEFPKEGPSILRIQQVVRGDSAAYFCASSPPGTVLYGGYTFGSGTRLTVV.

V and J are TRBV6-1 and TRBJ1-1; TRBD1 aligns across 8 bases. The junction had 8 bases not matched to a gene; V was cut back by 7 bases and J by 4 bases. The CDR3 sequence is 14 residues long. Germline V gene sequence: CDR1 MNHNS, CDR2 SASEGT. This CDR3 reads CASNPTGAGTEAFF. In DNA form, the CDR3 reads TGTGCCAGCAACCCGACAGGGGCGGGCACTGAAGCTTTCTTT.

The chain recombines TRBV6-5 with TRBJ1-1, with TRBD1 matching over 8 bases. CDR1 and CDR2 from the germline V gene are MNHEY and SVGAGI. J lost 7 bases, V lost 0 bases, and 10 bases had no gene match. The CDR3 consists of 16 residues. This CDR3 reads CASSYSPGQGKNEAFF. Here the CDR3 DNA reads TGTGCCAGCAGTTACTCCCCCGGACAGGGTAAGAATGAAGCTTTCTTT.

The V call is TRBV7-9, the J call TRBJ2-7, with a weak D call TRBD1 (6 bases). The CDR3 runs to 13 residues. V was cut by 6 bases and J by 5 bases, with 14 bases left in between. Germline CDR1 reads SEHNR; CDR2 reads FQNEAQ (reference sequence). CDR3 DNA sequence: TGTGCCAGCAGACCTATACAGGGACACGAGCAGTACTTC. Its protein is CASRPIQGHEQYF.

The rearrangement uses TRBV28 and TRBJ2-7, with D maybe TRBD2 (10 bases). The CDR3 spans 18 residues. The ends were cut back, 6 bases at V and 0 bases at J, with 24 bases in the middle. CDR1 and CDR2 from the germline V gene are MDHEN and SYDVKM. CDR3 sequence reads: CASSLTGGASGSSYEQYF. The CDR3 DNA is TGTGCCAGCAGCCTGACAGGGGGGGCTAGCGGGAGCTCCTACGAGCAGTACTTC.

The J gene is TRBJ2-5, the V gene TRBV30; D not resolved. The DNA end favors TRBJ2-7, so the J call may be wrong. Per the germline V gene, CDR1 is GTSNPN and CDR2 is SVGIG (reference sequence). The CDR3 is 13 residues long. CDR3 protein: CAWSAIVNYEQYF. Written as DNA, the CDR3 is TGTGCCTGGTCAGCCATAGTGAACTACGAGCAGTACTTC.

V is TRBV6-1 and J is TRBJ1-4; perhaps TRBD1 as D (5 bases). Germline assignment: CDR1 MNHNS and CDR2 SASEGT. The CDR3 has 16 amino acids. Deletions cut 0 bases from V and 8 bases from J, with 16 bases between. The CDR3 sequence is CASSEALKGFWEKLFF. CDR3 coding DNA: TGTGCCAGCAGTGAAGCGCTTAAGGGGTTCTGGGAAAAACTGTTTTTT.

The chain employs TRBV2 and TRBJ1-1, with 12 bases identical to TRBD1. Germline assignment: CDR1 SNHLY and CDR2 FYNNEI. Trimming removed 5 bases from V and 4 bases from J; junction bases left unmatched: 2. CDR3 size: 14 residues. CDR3 sequence (DNA): TGTGCCAGCAGTCCGGGACAGGGGGCCACTGAAGCTTTCTTT. This codes for CASSPGQGATEAFF. Full variable domain (outside the CDR3, taken from reference TRBV2 and TRBJ1-1): EPEVTQTPSHQVTQMGQEVILRCVPISNHLYFYWYRQILGQKVEFLVSFYNNEISEKSEIFDDQFSVERPDGSNFTLKIRSTKLEDSAMYFCASSPGQGATEAFFGQGTRLTVV.

The chain recombines TRBV18 with TRBJ2-1, with TRBD2 identical over 10 bases. Losses at the gene ends were 0 bases for V and 4 bases for J; bases not matched to a gene: 6. Germline CDR1 reads KGHSH; CDR2 reads LQKENI. The CDR3 loop spans 17 amino acids. The CDR3 here is CASSPPLLAGAYNEQFF. As DNA, the CDR3 is TGTGCCAGCTCACCACCGCTTCTAGCGGGGGCGTACAATGAGCAGTTCTTC.